Below are 5 T cell receptor beta chains sequenced from a single sample in a study of T cells in Graves' hyperthyroidism and ophthalmopathy. The TCR beta CDR3 regions underwent amplification using RNA transcripts as the source. Initially, a first-round RT-PCR of the TCR CDR3 employed the HTBI primer set. TCRdb called the multiplex PCR reads again in MiXCR, with one record for every CDR3 protein. The sample has some 500,000 distinct CDR3 sequences, roughly 24% seen once. The material sequenced was blood. Every receptor here comes from a woman aged 25-40 years with Graves' ophthalmopathy.

The chain couples TRBV19 to TRBJ1-5; 7 positions agree with TRBD1. Per germline, CDR1 LNHDA and CDR2 SQIVND (reference sequence). V shed 3 bases and J 2 bases; nucleotides not matched to a gene: 16. The CDR3 covers 19 residues. CDR3 coding DNA: TGTGCCAGTAGTATTCGCGTGACAGGGAATCCCCGAGGCAATCAGCCCCAGCATTTT. This encodes CASSIRVTGNPRGNQPQHF.

Only a few counts were recorded for this clonotype. The chain is built from TRBV29-1 and TRBJ2-7, with 7 positions matching TRBD1. The CDR3 loop spans 12 amino acids. Germline assignment: CDR1 SQVTM and CDR2 ANQGSEA. With 6 bases clipped from V and 2 bases from J, the junction kept 4 bases outside the gene matches. The CDR3 coding sequence is TGCAGCGTCACGACAGGGCCCTACGAGCAGTACTTC. Protein: CSVTTGPYEQYF.

This clonotype has a count of ten or more. The chain uses TRBV6-2 or TRBV6-3 and TRBJ1-2; D unclear. This CDR3 contains 16 residues. CDR1 and CDR2 from the germline V gene are MNHEY and SVGEGT. V was clipped by 5 bases and J by 1 base, with 17 bases between them. The chain's CDR3 is CASSLLTSRINYGYTF. As DNA, the CDR3 is TGTGCCAGCAGTCTCCTTACGTCCAGGATTAACTATGGCTACACCTTC.

This clonotype was found many times. The gene calls are TRBV6-1 and TRBJ2-7; 7 bases agree with TRBD1. This CDR3 spans 13 amino acids. J gave up 4 bases and V 6 bases, and 6 bases lay outside the gene matches. Germline-derived CDR1 and CDR2 are MNHNS and SASEGT. DNA for the CDR3: TGTGCCAGCAGGTCGACAGGGCAATACGAGCAGTACTTC. Protein: CASRSTGQYEQYF.

Concerning this clonotype itself: Possible read error: a much larger clone is one base away. No conserved phenylalanine or tryptophan is present at the end of the CDR3, so a read error is the likely explanation. The chain uses TRBV28 and TRBJ1-2; TRBD1 matches 7 bases. V was pared by 6 bases and J by 1 base, with 8 bases of the junction left unmatched. Germline loops: CDR1 MDHEN, CDR2 SYDVKM. The CDR3 runs 15 residues. The CDR3 coding sequence is TGTGCCAGCAGCAAAGCAGGGGGGCTTAACTATGGCTACACCTAC. Residues: CASSKAGGLNYGYTY.